Sequencing of this T cell receptor (beta chain) was carried out in a study of molecular identifiers for immune sequencing clone quantification. In its sample, this clonotype was seen many times. MiXCR, applied by TCRdb to the PCR reads, yields one record per CDR3 protein. The data show tens of thousands of distinct CDR3 sequences, 20% to 25% seen once. V shed 5 bases, J shed 2 bases, and the junction held 5 bases outside the gene matches. The CDR3 has 13 amino acids. Germline V CDR1 and CDR2: DFQATT, SNEGSKA (reference sequence). The receptor was derived from a human donor in good health. Some libraries in this study had Jurkat cell RNA spiked in. The specimen sequenced was naive CD8+ T cells from blood, with Jurkat cell RNA spiked in. Subset noted: FACS-sorted CD8+CD4-CCR7+CD45RA+ naive T cells. The chain has TRBV20-1 and TRBJ2-7, with TRBD2 matching over 8 bases. The CDR3 DNA is TGCAGTGCTCTCCTGCGGGGGGCCTACGAGCAGTACTTC. Protein product: CSALLRGAYEQYF.